Below, 21 T cell receptor beta chains from the same sample are listed, as sequenced in a study of blood T cell repertoires in COVID-19. Some clones are missing from TCRdb's copy, which holds only in-frame ones; the method was immunoSEQ multiplex PCR. The sample lists 100,000 to 150,000 clones, about two thirds occurring once. The sample was peripheral blood. The source is a human donor with acute or convalescent COVID-19. The donor label of this sample is uncertain.

V usage is TRBV3-1 (or the pseudogene TRBV3-2) and J usage is TRBJ1-2, with D unresolved. The V end was cut by 4 bases, the J end by 4 bases, with 7 bases between. Germline V gene sequence: CDR1 LGHDT, CDR2 YNNKEL (reference sequence). The CDR3 sequence is 12 residues long. CDR3 DNA sequence: TGTGCCAGCAGCCCCCGAGGCTATGGCTACACCTTC. Residues: CASSPRGYGYTF.

The chain uses TRBV5-1 and TRBJ1-2; TRBD1 matches 7 bases. CDR3 size: 15 residues. V was clipped by 0 bases and J by 8 bases; unmatched bases: 10. CDR1 and CDR2 from the germline V gene are SGHRS and YFSETQ. The CDR3 DNA sequence: TGCGCCAGCAGCTTGGCACAGGGGATCTCTATAGGCTACACCTTC. This sequence encodes CASSLAQGISIGYTF.

The V and J genes are TRBV6-2 or TRBV6-3 and TRBJ1-1; D is unclear. V lost 4 bases and J 0 bases, leaving 9 bases between the germline ends. CDR1 and CDR2 (germline): MNHEY, SVGEGT. The CDR3 is 14 amino acids. The CDR3 protein is CASSWRQLNTEAFF. CDR3 bases: TGTGCCAGCAGTTGGCGGCAGTTGAACACTGAAGCTTTCTTT.

The chain combines TRBV28 with TRBJ1-5; 11 bases line up with TRBD1. V trimming: 4 bases; J trimming: 0 bases; junction bases outside the gene matches: 11. Germline CDR1 MDHEN, CDR2 SYDVKM. The CDR3 runs 19 residues. This chain's CDR3 is CASSSPRDRGEYSNQPQHF. As DNA, the CDR3 is TGTGCCAGCAGTTCACCCCGGGACAGGGGGGAGTATAGCAATCAGCCCCAGCATTTT.

The rearrangement uses TRBV5-6 and TRBJ2-4, with TRBD2 matching 12 bases. This CDR3 has 17 residues. V trimming: 4 bases; J trimming: 2 bases; junction bases outside the gene matches: 7. From germline, CDR1 is SGHDT and CDR2 YYEEEE. CDR3 protein: CASSATSGGSSKNIQYF. Here the CDR3 DNA reads TGTGCCAGCAGCGCTACTAGCGGGGGGTCTTCCAAAAACATTCAGTACTTC.

This chain uses TRBV5-1 with TRBJ1-5; D is perhaps TRBD1 (5 bases). The CDR3 length is 14 residues. Germline CDR1 is SGHRS and CDR2 is YFSETQ. V was clipped by 9 bases and J by 0 bases, with 13 bases between them. The CDR3 nucleotides are TGCGCCAAAAGACAGCAATATAGCAATCAGCCCCAGCATTTT. Protein product: CAKRQQYSNQPQHF. Full variable domain (missing parts from reference TRBV5-1 and TRBJ1-5): KAGVTQTPRYLIKTRGQQVTLSCSPISGHRSVSWYQQTPGQGLQFLFEYFSETQRNKGNFPGRFSGRQFSNSRSEMNVSTLELGDSALYLCAKRQQYSNQPQHFGDGTRLSIL.

This rearrangement joins TRBV5-1 to TRBJ2-2; TRBD2 is a possible D gene (5 bases). The CDR3 loop spans 14 amino acids. Germline loops: CDR1 SGHRS, CDR2 YFSETQ. Deletions cut 4 bases from V and 0 bases from J, with 7 bases between. The chain's CDR3 is CASSDGANTGELFF. CDR3 bases: TGCGCCAGCAGCGACGGGGCGAACACCGGGGAGCTGTTTTTT.

This chain uses TRBV2 with TRBJ1-1; TRBD1 aligns across 9 bases. The CDR3 extends over 14 amino acids. Unmatched junction bases numbered 6, after V lost 6 bases and J lost 4 bases. From germline, CDR1 is SNHLY and CDR2 FYNNEI. CDR3 protein: CASRPMTGGTEAFF. In DNA, the CDR3 is TGTGCCAGCAGACCGATGACAGGGGGCACTGAAGCTTTCTTT.

The chain combines TRBV2 with TRBJ1-1, with D perhaps matching TRBD1 (5 bases). V was clipped by 6 bases and J by 5 bases, with 19 bases between them. The CDR3 has 15 residues. In germline, CDR1 is SNHLY, CDR2 FYNNEI. The CDR3 spells CASSDTLPGDTEAFF. The CDR3 DNA follows: TGTGCCAGCAGCGACACGCTTCCGGGGGATACTGAAGCTTTCTTT.

The chain recombines TRBV7-6 with TRBJ2-5; no clear D gene. This CDR3 comprises 11 residues. Germline lookup yields CDR1 SGHVS and CDR2 FNYEAQ. V lost 5 bases and J lost 5, with 6 bases in between. The DNA of the CDR3 is TGTGCCAGCAGCCAAATGGAGACCCAGTACTTC. It yields the protein CASSQMETQYF.

This clone was picked up many times. V and J are TRBV4-1 and TRBJ2-5; 8 nucleotides match TRBD2. The germline V gene has CDR1 MGHRA and CDR2 YSYEKL. V shed 0 bases, J shed 12 bases, and the junction held 12 bases outside the gene matches. The CDR3 runs to 15 residues. The CDR3 region has the DNA TGCGCCAGCAGCCAAGATAGTAAGGGGGGGACTAGGAAGTACTTC. Its protein is CASSQDSKGGTRKYF.

This rearrangement joins TRBV27 to TRBJ2-1; 12 bases match TRBD2. The CDR3 sequence is 15 residues long. Germline values: CDR1 MNHEY, CDR2 SMNVEV (reference sequence). Trimming took 5 bases from V and 7 from J; bases not matched to a gene: 6. For the CDR3, the DNA is TGTGCCAGCAGTCTCCCCGGACTAGCGGGAAATGAGCAGTTCTTC. Translating gives CASSLPGLAGNEQFF.

This sequence joins TRBV20-1 and TRBJ1-1; no clear D gene. The CDR3 covers 15 residues. Trimming shortened V by 3 bases and J by 11 bases, and 25 bases separated the two germline ends. Germline CDR1 reads DFQATT; CDR2 reads SNEGSKA (reference sequence). CDR3 nucleotide sequence: TGCAGTGCTAGTGATTCAGGTCCTACGCCCCGTCCCGCTTTCTTT. This encodes CSASDSGPTPRPAFF.

V is TRBV3-1 (or the pseudogene TRBV3-2) and J is TRBJ1-1; weak D call: TRBD1 (5 bases). V shed 4 bases and J shed 0 bases, with 12 bases lying between them. Germline loops: CDR1 LGHDT, CDR2 YNNKEL (reference sequence). This CDR3 contains 15 residues. The CDR3, as DNA: TGTGCCAGCAGCCTTAACCCGACAGTGAACACTGAAGCTTTCTTT. Translation gives CASSLNPTVNTEAFF.

This clone appeared a few times. This chain uses TRBV19 with TRBJ1-2, with a possible D match to TRBD1 (5 bases). The germline gives CDR1 LNHDA, CDR2 SQIVND (reference sequence). This CDR3 comprises 15 residues. The V end lost 6 bases, the J end lost 4 bases, and 18 bases lay between the germline ends. CDR3 bases: TGTGCCAGTAGCTCCGGGGGGGTCGACGGCTATGGCTACACCTTC. It encodes CASSSGGVDGYGYTF. Based on the CDR3 plus reference TRBV19 and TRBJ1-2, the full variable domain is DGGITQSPKYLFRKEGQNVTLSCEQNLNHDAMYWYRQDPGQGLRLIYYSQIVNDFQKGDIAEGYSVSREKKESFPLTVTSAQKNPTAFYLCASSSGGVDGYGYTFGSGTRLTVV.

V gene TRBV9 combines with J gene TRBJ1-6; 7 bases fit TRBD1. Germline V gene sequence: CDR1 SGDLS, CDR2 YYNGEE. V gave up 3 bases and J gave up 8 bases; unmatched junction bases: 5. This CDR3 region has 14 residues. This CDR3 is CASSARGEYSPLHF. In DNA, the CDR3 is TGTGCCAGCAGCGCCAGGGGGGAGTATTCACCCCTCCACTTT.

The rearrangement uses TRBV13 and TRBJ2-2; unclear D gene. Trimming shortened V by 2 bases and J by 1 base, and 11 bases separated the two germline ends. The CDR3 length is 16 residues. Per the germline V gene, CDR1 is PRHDT and CDR2 is FYEKMQ (reference sequence). CDR3 sequence reads: CASSLPYLRNTGELFF. Written as DNA, the CDR3 is TGTGCCAGCAGCTTACCCTACCTTAGGAACACCGGGGAGCTGTTTTTT. The full variable domain, in which reference TRBV13 and TRBJ2-2 provide the parts outside the CDR3, is AAGVIQSPRHLIKEKRETATLKCYPIPRHDTVYWYQQGPGQDPQFLISFYEKMQSDKGSIPDRFSAQQFSDYHSELNMSSLELGDSALYFCASSLPYLRNTGELFFGEGSRLTVL.

Only a few counts were recorded for this clone. J is TRBJ2-2 and V is TRBV6-5, with 8 bases that match TRBD1. The CDR3 runs 14 residues. The germline gives CDR1 MNHEY, CDR2 SVGAGI. V lost 6 bases, J lost 5 bases, and 5 bases stayed unmatched. Written as DNA, the CDR3 is TGTGCCAGCAGCGTGGACAGGGTTACCGGGGAGCTGTTTTTT. Its translation is CASSVDRVTGELFF.

The rearrangement joins TRBV24-1 to TRBJ2-2, with no clear D. Between the trimmed V and J ends, which lost 1 base and 3 bases, there was a span of 8 bases. Germline V CDR1 and CDR2: KGHDR, SFDVKD. This CDR3 spans 15 amino acids. CDR3 residues: CATSDFARDTGELFF. Written as DNA, the CDR3 is TGTGCCACCAGTGATTTCGCCCGAGACACCGGGGAGCTGTTTTTT.

The sample holds one count of this clone. The gene calls are TRBV7-9 and TRBJ1-3, with TRBD1 as a possible D gene (5 bases). This CDR3 region has 17 residues. The germline gives CDR1 SEHNR, CDR2 FQNEAQ (reference sequence). Trimming left V 5 bases short and J 4 bases short, with 21 bases between. CDR3 protein: CASSPPAWGVDGNTIYF. The CDR3 bases are TGTGCCAGCAGCCCCCCGGCGTGGGGGGTGGACGGAAACACCATATATTTT.

This chain uses TRBV11-2 with TRBJ1-4, with a possible D match to TRBD1 (6 bases). The CDR3 consists of 15 residues. Per the germline V gene, CDR1 is SGHAT and CDR2 is FQNNGV. V was clipped by 2 bases and J by 7 bases, with 14 bases between them. CDR3 residues: CASSLMTGLPEKLFF. The CDR3 bases are TGTGCCAGCAGCTTAATGACAGGCCTCCCTGAAAAACTGTTTTTT.